This record looks at one T cell receptor (beta chain) sequence and its context. Its antigen is not known. This sample was taken from a study of response to subunit inactivated influenza vaccine. CDR3 length: 14 residues. Losses at the gene ends were 2 bases for V and 3 bases for J; bases not matched to a gene: 4. Germline assignment: CDR1 GTSNPN and CDR2 SVGIG (reference sequence). Overall study results and limits: There was a suggestion from the authors that each seasonal influenza vaccination recruits few new T cells.

TCRdb processed the RT-PCR reads anew with MiXCR; each CDR3 protein has one entry. The sample contains hundreds of thousands of distinct CDR3 sequences, 7.5% to 8.5% of which appear only once. This TCR was recovered from a man aged 50-75 years who received an inactivated influenza vaccine. This sequence joins TRBV30 and TRBJ2-5; 9 positions match TRBD2. The sequenced sample was PBMCs from blood, obtained roughly 24 months after vaccination. In nucleotides, the CDR3 is TGTGCCTGGAGTAGACTAGCGGCAGAAGAGACCCAGTACTTC. Translated, it gives CAWSRLAAEETQYF.